Listed here is a single T cell receptor (beta chain). The antigen remains undetermined. The source of the sample is a study of post-analysis software for immune sequencing data. Study-wide points: Controls had lower frequencies than patients of roughly five TRBV segments, which included TRBV5-6, TRBV5-1 and TRBV20-1. By F measure, strong co-clustering occurred among samples prepared in the same batch.

Prepared TCR beta cDNA libraries contained unique molecular identifiers. TCRdb ran MiXCR on the PCR reads and lists one entry per CDR3 protein. This sample carries about 620,000 distinct CDR3 sequences, roughly 45% of them seen once, and the ten largest clones take roughly 1.8%. This CDR3 is 13 amino acids long. Per germline, CDR1 DFQATT and CDR2 SNEGSKA (reference sequence). Trimming took 8 bases from V and 2 from J, leaving 14 bases between them. The material sequenced was blood. This chain joins TRBV20-1 and TRBJ2-3; the D call may be TRBD1 or TRBD2 (6 bases each). This sequence originates from a girl aged 10-17 years with multiple sclerosis. DNA of the CDR3: TGCAGTACTCAACAGGGACTCACAGATACGCAGTATTTT. It is translated as CSTQQGLTDTQYF.